Listed below are T cell receptor beta chains from one sample, sequenced in a study of cytomegalovirus exposure and HLA in healthy donors. TCRdb's copy holds only in-frame clones and misses some; the assay was immunoSEQ multiplex PCR. The table lists roughly 100,000 clones, approximately 14% of them singletons, with roughly 0.8% in the top ten. The specimen was PBMCs. These receptors were taken from a female donor in good health and CMV-seronegative. Each CDR3 is given with its conserved first and last residue. D genes are given only for firm matches. Rows give clone size only sometimes, using once, few, many, or a class for an expanded clone.

V	J	size	D	CDR3	DNA
TRBV27	TRBJ1-2	NA	TRBD1	CASSIGQGPYGYTF	TGTGCCAGCAGTATCGGACAGGGACCCTATGGCTACACCTTC
TRBV11-2	TRBJ1-4	few	NA	CASRSGGNEKLFF	TGTGCCAGCAGGTCGGGGGGGAATGAAAAACTGTTTTTT
TRBV6-1	TRBJ2-5	once	NA	CASSEPTGPGETQYF	TGTGCCAGCAGTGAACCGACAGGCCCGGGAGAGACCCAGTACTTC
TRBV11-2	TRBJ1-5	NA	NA	CASSLGRASNQPQHF	TGTGCCAGCAGCTTAGGCAGGGCCAGCAATCAGCCCCAGCATTTT
TRBV7-6	TRBJ1-4	few	NA	CASSLESGLGNEKLFF	TGTGCCAGCAGCTTAGAATCGGGACTGGGTAATGAAAAACTGTTTTTT
TRBV2	TRBJ2-2	few	NA	CASSVSESNTGELFF	TGTGCCAGCAGCGTCAGCGAATCGAACACCGGGGAGCTGTTTTTT
TRBV19	TRBJ1-2	few	NA	CASSIPGAGPGYTF	TGTGCCAGTAGTATCCCGGGAGCGGGGCCTGGCTACACCTTC
TRBV6-4	TRBJ2-2	NA	NA	CASSDSAGTNTGELFF	TGTGCCAGCAGTGACTCGGCAGGGACGAACACCGGGGAGCTGTTTTTT
TRBV5-1	TRBJ2-5	NA	NA	CASSLQYPGGETQYF	TGCGCCAGCAGCTTGCAGTACCCCGGGGGAGAGACCCAGTACTTC
TRBV30	TRBJ2-1	few	NA	CAEGATYNEQFF	TGTGCCGAAGGGGCAACCTACAATGAGCAGTTCTTC
TRBV4-3	TRBJ1-3	NA	NA	CASSQPMGNTIYF	TGCGCCAGCAGCCAACCTATGGGAAACACCATATATTTT
TRBV6-1	TRBJ1-4	few	NA	CASSGHRDEKLFF	TGTGCCAGCAGCGGGCACAGGGATGAAAAACTGTTTTTT
TRBV29-1	TRBJ1-3	few	TRBD1	CSVEDPTGADTIYF	TGCAGCGTTGAAGATCCGACAGGGGCGGACACCATATATTTT
TRBV9	TRBJ2-3	few	NA	CASSATAFQRGSTDTQYF	TGTGCCAGCAGCGCAACGGCCTTCCAGAGGGGGAGCACAGATACGCAGTATTTT
TRBV25-1	TRBJ1-2	NA	NA	CASSPPTVTGIHGYTF	TGTGCCAGCAGTCCCCCCACTGTTACAGGGATTCATGGCTACACCTTC
TRBV30	TRBJ2-7	few	TRBD2	CAWRGLAGVRNEQYF	TGTGCCTGGAGGGGACTAGCGGGAGTCCGGAACGAGCAGTACTTC
TRBV6-6	TRBJ2-1	NA	NA	CAAAPRSSYNEQFF	TGTGCCGCCGCACCGAGAAGCTCCTACAATGAGCAGTTCTTC
TRBV9	TRBJ1-2	few	NA	CASSVGAGEYGYTF	TGTGCCAGCAGCGTAGGGGCCGGGGAATATGGCTACACCTTC
TRBV6-5	TRBJ1-4	few	NA	CASSYSAGDEKLFF	TGTGCCAGCAGTTACTCGGCAGGGGATGAAAAACTGTTTTTT
TRBV6-1	TRBJ1-2	NA	NA	CASSEWVTDYGYTF	TGTGCCAGCAGTGAATGGGTGACAGACTATGGCTACACCTTC
TRBV7-9	TRBJ1-5	few	NA	CASSLGQNNQPQHF	TGTGCCAGCAGCTTAGGACAAAACAATCAGCCCCAGCATTTT
TRBV6-4	TRBJ2-5	NA	NA	CASTHRECSQETQYF	TGTGCCAGCACGCACAGGGAGTGTTCCCAAGAGACCCAGTACTTC
TRBV7-3	TRBJ2-1	few	NA	CASSRVLGRGPLEQFF	TGTGCCAGCAGCCGTGTGTTAGGGCGGGGCCCGTTAGAGCAGTTCTTC
TRBV5-6	TRBJ2-1	few	NA	CASSLVDLNNEQFF	TGTGCCAGCAGCTTGGTGGACTTGAACAATGAGCAGTTCTTC
TRBV5-8	TRBJ2-5	NA	TRBD1	CASSSGQAQETQYF	TGTGCCAGCAGCTCAGGACAGGCCCAAGAGACCCAGTACTTC
TRBV9	TRBJ1-3	few	NA	CASSAEGKMKSGNTIYF	TGTGCCAGCAGCGCCGAGGGAAAAATGAAATCTGGAAACACCATATATTTT
TRBV7-3	TRBJ1-1	NA	NA	CASTNPGEEAFF	TGTGCCAGCACTAACCCCGGGGAGGAAGCTTTCTTT
TRBV10-3	TRBJ1-1	few	NA	CAIKQGVMNTEAFF	TGTGCCATCAAACAGGGAGTCATGAACACTGAAGCTTTCTTT
TRBV6-1	TRBJ1-2	many	NA	CASSEPKRIRDSYGYTF	TGTGCCAGCAGTGAACCAAAAAGGATCAGGGATAGCTATGGCTACACCTTC
TRBV10-3	TRBJ1-1	NA	TRBD1	CAISGDRTNTEAFF	TGTGCCATCAGTGGGGACAGAACCAACACTGAAGCTTTCTTT
TRBV30	TRBJ2-7	NA	TRBD1	CAWSQGLYEQYF	TGTGCCTGGTCACAGGGGCTCTACGAGCAGTACTTC
TRBV7-2	TRBJ2-2	NA	NA	CASSYNRDTGELFF	TGTGCCAGCAGCTATAACCGAGACACCGGGGAGCTGTTTTTT